Each of the 26 T cell receptor beta chains below was sequenced from the same sample in a study of vaccination effects on CD4 cells after COVID-19. With the ViraFEST assay, the study expanded antigen-specific CD4+ T cells using viral peptide pools, then sequenced them. Scientists isolated CD4+ T cells after an approximately 9-day culture period ended. Nobody among the vaccine recipients had prior SARS-CoV-2 infection (nucleocapsid antibodies were negative). Their cognate antigens are unknown. Assay used: immunoSEQ multiplex PCR; TCRdb lists only in-frame clones, some missing. The profile covers 55,000 to 75,000 clones, with roughly 72% appearing a single time and roughly 4% taken by the ten largest. This specimen consisted of CD4+ T cells from PBMCs cultured with HCoV-OC43 spike peptides, obtained before COVID-19 vaccination. The sample's subset: HCoV-OC43 spike overlapping peptide pool stimulation. Receptors were obtained from a human donor who received a COVID-19 vaccine.

The chain couples TRBV9 to TRBJ2-5; 9 nucleotides match TRBD2. The CDR3 totals 19 residues. The ends lost 0 bases at V and 1 base at J; junction bases unmatched: 13. CDR1 and CDR2 (germline): SGDLS, YYNGEE. Here the CDR3 reads CASSVGGIAGAAPQETQYF. The DNA of the CDR3 is TGTGCCAGCAGCGTAGGGGGGATAGCGGGGGCAGCTCCCCAAGAGACCCAGTACTTC. Complete variable domain (other parts from reference TRBV9 and TRBJ2-5): DSGVTQTPKHLITATGQRVTLRCSPRSGDLSVYWYQQSLDQGLQFLIQYYNGEERAKGNILERFSAQQFPDLHSELNLSSLELGDSALYFCASSVGGIAGAAPQETQYFGPGTRLLVL.

The V gene is TRBV5-1, the J gene TRBJ1-6, with D hard to call. With 4 bases removed from V and 7 bases from J, the gap between germline ends came to 9 bases. The CDR3 has 13 residues. The germline V gene encodes CDR1 SGHRS and CDR2 YFSETQ. In DNA form, the CDR3 reads TGCGCCAGCAGCCCCGAGGGCAATTCACCCCTCCACTTT. The encoded protein is CASSPEGNSPLHF.

The J gene is TRBJ2-3, the V gene TRBV27; 7 bases are shared with TRBD2. From germline, CDR1 is MNHEY and CDR2 SMNVEV (reference sequence). The trim removed 2 bases at V and 2 bases at J, leaving 10 bases unmatched. The CDR3 has 17 amino acids. The CDR3 DNA reads as TGTGCCAGCAGTTTAACGAGGACTAGGCGTAACACAGATACGCAGTATTTT. It encodes CASSLTRTRRNTDTQYF.

V and J are TRBV2 and TRBJ2-7; 7 bases match TRBD2. After removal of 5 bases from V and 6 bases from J, the junction contained 1 base not matched to a gene. CDR1 and CDR2 (germline): SNHLY, FYNNEI. The length of the CDR3 is 11 residues. As DNA, the CDR3 is TGTGCCAGCAGTAGCGGGGTCGAGCAGTACGTC. Protein product: CASSSGVEQYV.

Only a few counts were recorded for this clone. The J gene is TRBJ2-2, the V gene TRBV6-5; no definite D call. The CDR3 spans 14 residues. Deletions cut 0 bases from V and 8 bases from J, with 10 bases between. Germline CDR1 reads MNHEY; CDR2 reads SVGAGI. In DNA, the CDR3 is TGTGCCAGCAGTTACTCCCCAGTGCGGGGGGAGCTGTTTTTT. Its protein is CASSYSPVRGELFF.

The genes are TRBV2 and TRBJ2-1; TRBD2 aligns across 9 bases. Trimming removed 5 bases from V and 4 bases from J; junction bases left unmatched: 6. The CDR3 extends over 15 amino acids. The V gene's germline CDR1 is SNHLY and CDR2 FYNNEI. The CDR3 region has the DNA TGTGCCAGCAGTCTAGCGGGGATGGGTTACAATGAGCAGTTCTTC. Amino acid sequence: CASSLAGMGYNEQFF.

The chain links TRBV18 to TRBJ1-6; D remains unclear. Deletions cut 3 bases from V and 5 bases from J, with 14 bases between. The CDR3 is 16 residues long. Germline V gene data show CDR1 as KGHSH and CDR2 as LQKENI. This CDR3 is CASSPGPGLNNSPLHF. The DNA for the CDR3 is TGTGCCAGCTCACCTGGGCCGGGTTTGAATAATTCACCCCTCCACTTT.

The gene calls are TRBV6-2 or TRBV6-3 and TRBJ2-3; no firm D call. Germline CDR1 and CDR2: MNHEY and SVGEGT. Trimming stripped 2 bases from V and 5 bases from J, with 2 bases between. The CDR3 sequence is 11 residues long. In nucleotides, the CDR3 is TGTGCCAGCAGTTACCAAGATACGCAGTATTTT. Its translation: CASSYQDTQYF.

The sample holds a few counts of this clone. The gene calls are TRBV6-2 or TRBV6-3 and TRBJ2-7; D ambiguous. V was trimmed by 5 bases and J by 3 bases, leaving 5 bases between them. This CDR3 region has 11 residues. From germline, CDR1 is MNHEY and CDR2 SVGEGT. The DNA for the CDR3 is TGTGCCAGCAGTGGGAACTACGAGCAGTACGTC. Its protein is CASSGNYEQYV.

This clone came up once. V and J are TRBV3-1 (or the pseudogene TRBV3-2) and TRBJ2-1; tentative D call: TRBD1 (5 bases). The CDR3 is 14 residues long. Germline CDR1 and CDR2: LGHDT and YNNKEL (reference sequence). The ends were cut back, 3 bases at V and 7 bases at J, with 13 bases in the middle. The CDR3 sequence: CASSHRDRGNEQFF. CDR3 nucleotide sequence: TGTGCCAGCAGCCACCGCGATAGGGGAAATGAGCAGTTCTTC.

The gene calls are TRBV28 and TRBJ1-5; 11 nucleotides line up with TRBD1. Germline CDR1 and CDR2: MDHEN and SYDVKM. V gave up 6 bases and J gave up 4 bases; unmatched junction bases: 14. The CDR3 totals 18 residues. CDR3 sequence (DNA): TGTGCCAGCAGGGGGACAGGGGGACCGCTTCTGGGAAATCAGCCCCAGCATTTT. This gives the protein CASRGTGGPLLGNQPQHF.

The chain uses TRBV5-1 and TRBJ2-3; perhaps TRBD1 as D (6 bases). There are 16 residues in the CDR3. The germline V gene has CDR1 SGHRS and CDR2 YFSETQ. V lost 0 bases and J 2 bases, leaving 13 bases between the germline ends. This chain's CDR3 is CASSLGTGLVTDTQYF. The CDR3 nucleotides read TGCGCCAGCAGCTTGGGTACAGGGTTGGTCACAGATACGCAGTATTTT.

The genes are TRBV28 and TRBJ2-5; 7 bases align to TRBD2. CDR1 and CDR2 (germline): MDHEN, SYDVKM. V gave up 8 bases and J gave up 6 bases; unmatched junction bases: 9. The CDR3 consists of 13 residues. The CDR3 DNA is TGTGCCAGCCGCTCGGGGGGTCTAAAGACCCAGTACTTC. The encoded protein is CASRSGGLKTQYF.

The chain recombines TRBV6-1 with TRBJ2-3; D call uncertain. The CDR3 runs 16 residues. Trimming cost V 1 base and J 3 bases, with 14 bases left between them. Germline loops: CDR1 MNHNS, CDR2 SASEGT. CDR3 nucleotide sequence: TGTGCCAGCAGTGAAGAAATGTTAGCTATTACAGATACGCAGTATTTT. Its protein product is CASSEEMLAITDTQYF.

The chain combines TRBV5-1 with TRBJ1-1, with 9 bases lining up with TRBD1. This CDR3 has 15 residues. With 4 bases clipped from V and 6 bases from J, the junction kept 10 bases outside the gene matches. CDR1 and CDR2 from the germline V gene are SGHRS and YFSETQ. CDR3 in DNA: TGCGCCAGCAGCCCCGGGGACAGGGAATTCGCTGAAGCTTTCTTT. Protein: CASSPGDREFAEAFF.

This clone was detected only a few times. The V and J genes are TRBV18 and TRBJ1-2, with D perhaps TRBD1 (6 bases). Per the germline V gene, CDR1 is KGHSH and CDR2 is LQKENI. The germline V and J ends were trimmed by 3 bases and 6 bases, with 11 bases remaining between them. CDR3 length equals 13 residues. The CDR3 nucleotides are TGTGCCAGCTCACCTCCGGGACAAGATGGCTACACCTTC. Protein sequence: CASSPPGQDGYTF.

The chain carries TRBV2 and TRBJ1-1; D call uncertain. There are 13 residues in the CDR3. CDR1 is SNHLY, CDR2 FYNNEI, per germline. Trimming took off 6 bases at V and 0 bases at J, with 8 bases between the two ends. DNA of the CDR3: TGTGCCAGCAGGAACGGGATGAACACTGAAGCTTTCTTT. This codes for CASRNGMNTEAFF.

The chain couples TRBV11-1 to TRBJ2-1; 11 bases line up with TRBD2. V was clipped by 3 bases and J by 8 bases; unmatched bases: 6. Germline CDR1 reads SGHAT; CDR2 reads FQDESV (reference sequence). The CDR3 has 15 residues. Written as DNA, the CDR3 is TGTGCCAGCAGCTTTAGCGGGGGGGCCTATTATGAGCAGTTCTTC. Protein product: CASSFSGGAYYEQFF.

The chain has TRBV10-3 and TRBJ2-2, with unresolved D. This CDR3 spans 16 amino acids. CDR1 ENHRY and CDR2 SYGVKD come from the germline V gene. V was cut by 0 bases and J by 0 bases, with 8 bases left in between. The CDR3 sequence is CAISESTGANTGELFF. In DNA form, the CDR3 reads TGTGCCATCAGTGAGTCAACGGGTGCGAACACCGGGGAGCTGTTTTTT.

V usage is TRBV27 and J usage is TRBJ1-1, with no clear D. The CDR3 spans 15 residues. V was pared by 1 base and J by 0 bases, with 9 bases between. The germline gives CDR1 MNHEY, CDR2 SMNVEV (reference sequence). CDR3 nucleotides: TGTGCCAGCAGTTTATACAGTCTGATGAACACTGAAGCTTTCTTT. Translation gives CASSLYSLMNTEAFF.

The V gene is TRBV5-1, the J gene TRBJ2-2; no clear D gene. This CDR3 has 16 residues. V was pared by 0 bases and J by 1 base, with 10 bases between. Germline CDR1 and CDR2: SGHRS and YFSETQ. Written as DNA, the CDR3 is TGCGCCAGCAGCTTGGAGTCGGGCAAGAACACCGGGGAGCTGTTTTTT. Amino acids: CASSLESGKNTGELFF. Filled out from reference TRBV5-1 and TRBJ2-2, the complete variable domain reads KAGVTQTPRYLIKTRGQQVTLSCSPISGHRSVSWYQQTPGQGLQFLFEYFSETQRNKGNFPGRFSGRQFSNSRSEMNVSTLELGDSALYLCASSLESGKNTGELFFGEGSRLTVL.

This chain links TRBV5-5 with TRBJ2-6; no clear D gene. Germline CDR1 SGHKS, CDR2 YYEKEE (reference sequence). The CDR3 loop spans 14 amino acids. Trimming took off 5 bases at V and 0 bases at J, with 6 bases between the two ends. The DNA of the CDR3 is TGTGCCAGCAGTGACCTCTCTGGGGCCAACGTCCTGACTTTC. Its protein is CASSDLSGANVLTF.

The rearrangement uses TRBV6-2 or TRBV6-3 and TRBJ1-1; D gene uncertain. Per germline, CDR1 MNHEY and CDR2 SVGEGT. Trimming left V 2 bases short and J 0 bases short, with 10 bases between. The CDR3 spans 15 residues. In DNA, the CDR3 is TGTGCCAGCAGTTACGGGCAGCTCATGAACACTGAAGCTTTCTTT. This encodes CASSYGQLMNTEAFF.

The V gene is TRBV30, the J gene TRBJ1-6; D perhaps matches TRBD1 (6 bases). CDR3 length equals 13 residues. V gave up 0 bases and J gave up 7 bases, with 7 bases separating them. Germline CDR1 GTSNPN, CDR2 SVGIG (reference sequence). Here the CDR3 reads CAWSVQGNSPLHF. CDR3 bases: TGTGCCTGGAGTGTCCAGGGGAATTCACCCCTCCACTTT. Based on the CDR3 plus reference TRBV30 and TRBJ1-6, the full variable domain is SQTIHQWPATLVQPVGSPLSLECTVEGTSNPNLYWYRQAAGRGLQLLFYSVGIGQISSEVPQNLSASRPQDRQFILSSKKLLLSDSGFYLCAWSVQGNSPLHFGNGTRLTVT.

This clone was found once. This chain connects TRBV9 to TRBJ2-1; 9 nucleotides match TRBD1. This CDR3 comprises 16 residues. The germline V gene has CDR1 SGDLS and CDR2 YYNGEE. V lost 0 bases, J lost 7 bases, and 8 bases stayed unmatched. The CDR3 is CASSVDVGTGLNEQFF. The CDR3 nucleotides are TGTGCCAGCAGCGTAGATGTCGGGACAGGGTTAAATGAGCAGTTCTTC.

V and J are TRBV2 and TRBJ1-1; D unresolved. The V end lost 5 bases, the J end lost 1 base, and 14 bases lay between the germline ends. Germline V CDR1 and CDR2: SNHLY, FYNNEI. This CDR3 is built from 15 residues. CDR3 sequence (DNA): TGTGCCAGCAGTCCGAGCGACCCTAAGAACACTGAAGCTTTCTTT. As protein: CASSPSDPKNTEAFF.